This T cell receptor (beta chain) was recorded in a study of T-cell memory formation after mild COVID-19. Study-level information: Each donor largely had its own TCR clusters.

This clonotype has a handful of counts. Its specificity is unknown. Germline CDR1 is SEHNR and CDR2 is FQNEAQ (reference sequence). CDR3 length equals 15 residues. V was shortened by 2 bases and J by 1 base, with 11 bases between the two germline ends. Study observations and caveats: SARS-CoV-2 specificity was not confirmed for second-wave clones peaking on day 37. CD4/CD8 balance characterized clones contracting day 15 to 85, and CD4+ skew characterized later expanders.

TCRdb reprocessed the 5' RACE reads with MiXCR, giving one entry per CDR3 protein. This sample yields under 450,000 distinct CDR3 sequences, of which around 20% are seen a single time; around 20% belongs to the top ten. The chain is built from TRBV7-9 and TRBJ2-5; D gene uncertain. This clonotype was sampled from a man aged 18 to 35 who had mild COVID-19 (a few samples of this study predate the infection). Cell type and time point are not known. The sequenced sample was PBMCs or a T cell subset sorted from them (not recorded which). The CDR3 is CASSLLFWGQETQYF. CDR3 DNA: TGTGCCAGCAGCTTACTATTTTGGGGCCAAGAGACCCAGTACTTC.